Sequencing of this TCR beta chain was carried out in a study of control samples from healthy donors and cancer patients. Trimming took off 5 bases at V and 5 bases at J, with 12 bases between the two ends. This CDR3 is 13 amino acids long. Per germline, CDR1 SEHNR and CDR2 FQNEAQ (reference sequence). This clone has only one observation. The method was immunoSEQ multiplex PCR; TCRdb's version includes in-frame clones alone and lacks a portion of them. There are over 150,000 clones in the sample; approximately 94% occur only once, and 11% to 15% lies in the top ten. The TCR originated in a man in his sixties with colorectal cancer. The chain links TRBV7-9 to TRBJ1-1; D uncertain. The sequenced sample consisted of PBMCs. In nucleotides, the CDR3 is TGTGCCAGCAGCCCAGAACTTAGTACTGAAGCTTTCTTT. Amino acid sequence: CASSPELSTEAFF.